Below, one T cell receptor (beta chain) is given with its context. What it binds is unknown. Other DNA sequences in the sample encode the same CDR3. The study separated CD4+ cells into CD45RA+ naive and CD45RA-negative memory subsets. The CDR3 is made up of 13 amino acids. In germline, CDR1 is SSHAT, CDR2 FNYEAQ (reference sequence). The germline V and J ends were trimmed by 5 bases and 7 bases, with 12 bases remaining between them. The sample is drawn from a study of shared clonotypes between healthy human individuals. For the study at large: Donors, aged 18 to 49, were two women and three men. Study results and limitations: The sharing of approximately 4.6% of naive CD4 clonotypes was seen across a few donors.

Each replicate PCR on the sorted subsets used 150 to 200 ng DNA (around 30,000 T cell genomes). Clones were sequenced by immunoSEQ multiplex PCR, and TCRdb holds only the in-frame ones, with some missing. The sample yields roughly 2,300,000 clones, 85% to 95% seen once. Sequencing input: naive CD4+ T cells from PBMCs. The sample's subset: CD45RA+ positively selected. The TCR originated in a man between 18 and 35 years old in good health. Some clones in this sample may be carry-over from other donors' samples. The gene calls are TRBV7-7 and TRBJ2-1; perhaps D is TRBD1 or TRBD2 (7 bases each). For the CDR3, the DNA is TGTGCCAGCAGCCAGGGGGGGGGAAATGAGCAGTTCTTC. Translation: CASSQGGGNEQFF.